Listed below are T cell receptor beta chains from one sample, sequenced in a study of long-term antiretroviral therapy in people with HIV. Assay: immunoSEQ multiplex PCR; the TCRdb copy retains only in-frame clones and omits some. The data contain 10,000 to 15,000 clones, about 77% of them seen just once; the ten biggest clones take up approximately 14%. This material consisted of unsorted PBMCs, taken 1.3 years after starting antiretroviral therapy. Receptor source: a woman aged 18-29 years with HIV. Each CDR3 is given with its conserved first and last residue. A D gene is named only where the DNA matches it firmly. Only some rows state a clone size, as once, few, many or a class for expanded clones.

J gene: TRBJ1-2; V gene: TRBV5-1; clone size: NA; D gene: NA; CDR3 DNA: TGCGCCAGCAGACCATTTGACGACACCTATTTTCTATATGGCTACACCTTC; CDR3 protein: CASRPFDDTYFLYGYTF
J gene: TRBJ1-2; V gene: TRBV4-3; clone size: NA; D gene: NA; CDR3 DNA: TGCGCCAGCAGCCATACAGGGACGTATGGCTACACCTTC; CDR3 protein: CASSHTGTYGYTF
J gene: TRBJ2-7; V gene: TRBV20-1; clone size: few; D gene: NA; CDR3 DNA: TGCAGTGCTAGGGACTCCTACGAGCAGTACTTC; CDR3 protein: CSARDSYEQYF
J gene: TRBJ1-4; V gene: TRBV9; clone size: NA; D gene: TRBD1; CDR3 DNA: TGTGCCAGCAGCGTACTCTGGGACAGGGCCTCCCTTGCAACTAATGAAAAACTGTTTTTT; CDR3 protein: CASSVLWDRASLATNEKLFF
J gene: TRBJ1-1; V gene: TRBV14; clone size: few; D gene: NA; CDR3 DNA: TGTGCCAGCAGCCAAGTAGCGGGGGCGGACACTGAAGCTTTCTTT; CDR3 protein: CASSQVAGADTEAFF
J gene: TRBJ2-7; V gene: TRBV27; clone size: few; D gene: TRBD2; CDR3 DNA: TGTGCCAGCAGTTTCCGGGGGGTACCCAACTACGAGCAGTACTTC; CDR3 protein: CASSFRGVPNYEQYF
J gene: TRBJ2-7; V gene: TRBV27; clone size: once; D gene: NA; CDR3 DNA: TGTGCCAGCAGTTACAGGTACGAGCAGTACTTC; CDR3 protein: CASSYRYEQYF
J gene: TRBJ1-1; V gene: TRBV18; clone size: NA; D gene: TRBD1; CDR3 DNA: TGTGCCAGCTCACCACCCGAGACAGGGTTGGCTTTCTTT; CDR3 protein: CASSPPETGLAFF
J gene: TRBJ2-7; V gene: TRBV11-2; clone size: once; D gene: NA; CDR3 DNA: TGTGCCAGCAGCCCACTGTCCAGACAAGGCACCTACGAGCAGTACTTC; CDR3 protein: CASSPLSRQGTYEQYF
J gene: TRBJ1-4; V gene: TRBV28; clone size: NA; D gene: NA; CDR3 DNA: TGTGCCAGCAACCAACAGGCGGAAAAACTGTTTTTT; CDR3 protein: CASNQQAEKLFF
J gene: TRBJ1-3; V gene: TRBV5-1; clone size: NA; D gene: NA; CDR3 DNA: TGCGCCAGCAGCTTGACATTCTCTGGAAACACCATATATTTT; CDR3 protein: CASSLTFSGNTIYF
J gene: TRBJ2-7; V gene: TRBV15; clone size: NA; D gene: TRBD1; CDR3 DNA: TGTGCCACCAGCAGAGGAACAGGGGGCGGCTCCTACGAGCAGTACTTC; CDR3 protein: CATSRGTGGGSYEQYF
J gene: TRBJ1-2; V gene: TRBV5-1; clone size: NA; D gene: TRBD1; CDR3 DNA: TGCGCCAGCAGCTTGCTGACAGGGAGCTATGGCTACACCTTC; CDR3 protein: CASSLLTGSYGYTF
J gene: TRBJ2-1; V gene: TRBV7-3; clone size: NA; D gene: TRBD2; CDR3 DNA: TGTGCCAGCAGCTTGGAGGGACTACCACCATACAATGAGCAGTTCTTC; CDR3 protein: CASSLEGLPPYNEQFF
J gene: TRBJ1-2; V gene: TRBV7-2; clone size: NA; D gene: TRBD1; CDR3 DNA: TGTGCCAGCAGCCCCGGACAGGGTAGTATGAACTATGGCTACACCTTC; CDR3 protein: CASSPGQGSMNYGYTF
J gene: TRBJ1-1; V gene: TRBV5-8; clone size: NA; D gene: NA; CDR3 DNA: TGTGCCAGCAGCTTGGCGGGAGGGAGCGCTGAAGCTTTCTTT; CDR3 protein: CASSLAGGSAEAFF
J gene: TRBJ1-2; V gene: TRBV20-1; clone size: NA; D gene: NA; CDR3 DNA: TGCAGTGCACAGACAGCCGGCTACACCTTC; CDR3 protein: CSAQTAGYTF
J gene: TRBJ1-2; V gene: TRBV5-1; clone size: few; D gene: TRBD1; CDR3 DNA: TGCGCCAGCAGCTTGGCGGGACAGTTAGCTAACTATGGCTACACCTTC; CDR3 protein: CASSLAGQLANYGYTF
J gene: TRBJ1-1; V gene: TRBV5-1; clone size: NA; D gene: NA; CDR3 DNA: TGCGCCAGCAGCTTGGATCCGGTCGGGGGCACTGAAGCTTTCTTT; CDR3 protein: CASSLDPVGGTEAFF
J gene: TRBJ1-3; V gene: TRBV9; clone size: NA; D gene: NA; CDR3 DNA: TGTGCCAGCAGCGCCAATCCGACCTCTGGAAACACCATATATTTT; CDR3 protein: CASSANPTSGNTIYF
J gene: TRBJ1-1; V gene: TRBV10-3; clone size: few; D gene: NA; CDR3 DNA: TGTGCCATCAGTACTAACACAGGAAGCACTGAAGCTTTCTTT; CDR3 protein: CAISTNTGSTEAFF
J gene: TRBJ2-1; V gene: TRBV5-6; clone size: NA; D gene: NA; CDR3 DNA: TGTGCCAGCAGCTTGGCCCAGAGGGGGGGCCTCTACAATGAGCAGTTCTTC; CDR3 protein: CASSLAQRGGLYNEQFF
J gene: TRBJ1-1; V gene: TRBV9; clone size: NA; D gene: NA; CDR3 DNA: TGTGCCAGCAGCGGGGACGTAATGAACACTGAAGCTTTCTTT; CDR3 protein: CASSGDVMNTEAFF
J gene: TRBJ1-1; V gene: TRBV6-1; clone size: NA; D gene: NA; CDR3 DNA: TGTGCCAGCAGTGACGGAGGGAACACTGAAGCTTTCTTT; CDR3 protein: CASSDGGNTEAFF
J gene: TRBJ2-5; V gene: TRBV11-1; clone size: NA; D gene: NA; CDR3 DNA: TGTGCCAGCAGCTTAACGGACCTGTACCAAGAGACCCAGTACTTC; CDR3 protein: CASSLTDLYQETQYF
J gene: TRBJ1-2; V gene: TRBV14; clone size: NA; D gene: NA; CDR3 DNA: TGTGCCAGCAGCCAAGATCTTGGACTGAACTATGGCTACACCTTC; CDR3 protein: CASSQDLGLNYGYTF
J gene: TRBJ1-1; V gene: TRBV5-3; clone size: few; D gene: NA; CDR3 DNA: TGTGCCAGAAGCTTCCTTAGGGGCAGCCTGAACACTGAAGCTTTCTTT; CDR3 protein: CARSFLRGSLNTEAFF
J gene: TRBJ1-4; V gene: TRBV5-1; clone size: NA; D gene: TRBD1; CDR3 DNA: TGCGCCAGCAGACGAACAGGGGGTAGGGAAACTAATGAAAAACTGTTTTTT; CDR3 protein: CASRRTGGRETNEKLFF
J gene: TRBJ1-2; V gene: TRBV7-2; clone size: NA; D gene: NA; CDR3 DNA: TGTGCCAGCAGCCGTCCCGAGGGCGCGGAAGGCTACACCTTC; CDR3 protein: CASSRPEGAEGYTF
J gene: TRBJ2-5; V gene: TRBV5-1; clone size: NA; D gene: NA; CDR3 DNA: TGCGCCAGCAACCCCTTCACGGGAGTCGAGACCCAGTACTTC; CDR3 protein: CASNPFTGVETQYF
J gene: TRBJ2-7; V gene: TRBV28; clone size: NA; D gene: TRBD1; CDR3 DNA: TGTGCCAGCAGTTTTTACAGGGGTTACGAGCAGTACTTC; CDR3 protein: CASSFYRGYEQYF
J gene: TRBJ2-1; V gene: TRBV30; clone size: NA; D gene: TRBD2; CDR3 DNA: TGTGCCTGGAGTGTAAGTACTAGCGGAATGGGGGAGCAGTTCTTC; CDR3 protein: CAWSVSTSGMGEQFF
J gene: TRBJ2-1; V gene: TRBV30; clone size: NA; D gene: TRBD1; CDR3 DNA: TGTGCTGCAGGACAGGAGATCTACAATGAGCAGTTCTTC; CDR3 protein: CAAGQEIYNEQFF
J gene: TRBJ2-7; V gene: TRBV9; clone size: NA; D gene: NA; CDR3 DNA: TGTGCCAGCAGCGTTGGGGGGCTCTTATCCTACGAGCAGTACTTC; CDR3 protein: CASSVGGLLSYEQYF
J gene: TRBJ1-2; V gene: TRBV19; clone size: NA; D gene: NA; CDR3 DNA: TGTGCCAGTACCCCTACGGACCGATTCTCCTCTAACTATGGCTACACCTTC; CDR3 protein: CASTPTDRFSSNYGYTF
J gene: TRBJ2-4; V gene: TRBV7-8; clone size: NA; D gene: NA; CDR3 DNA: TGTGCCAGCAGCCCACGGGTCCTTTATACAGAAGCCAAAAACATTCAGTACTTC; CDR3 protein: CASSPRVLYTEAKNIQYF
J gene: TRBJ1-2; V gene: TRBV7-6; clone size: NA; D gene: NA; CDR3 DNA: TGTGCCAGCAGCTTAGCGACGGGGGTGGGCTACACCTTC; CDR3 protein: CASSLATGVGYTF